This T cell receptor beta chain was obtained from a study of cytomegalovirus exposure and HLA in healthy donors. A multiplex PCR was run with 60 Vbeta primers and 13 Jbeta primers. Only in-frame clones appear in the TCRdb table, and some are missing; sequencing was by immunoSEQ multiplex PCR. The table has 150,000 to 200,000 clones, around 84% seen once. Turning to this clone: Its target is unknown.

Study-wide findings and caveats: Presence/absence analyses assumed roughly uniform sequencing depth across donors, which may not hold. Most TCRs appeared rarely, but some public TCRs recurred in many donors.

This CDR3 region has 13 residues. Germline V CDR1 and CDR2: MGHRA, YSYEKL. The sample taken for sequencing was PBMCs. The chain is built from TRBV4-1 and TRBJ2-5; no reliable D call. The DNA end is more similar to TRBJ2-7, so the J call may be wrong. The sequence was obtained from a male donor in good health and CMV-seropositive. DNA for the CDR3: TGCGCCAGCAGCCAAGGGGCCTTTTACGAGCAGTACTTC. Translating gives CASSQGAFYEQYF.